What follows is one TCR beta chain and its context. The repertoire was sequenced with immunoSEQ multiplex PCR; TCRdb's copy has only in-frame clones and lacks some. The repertoire consists of approximately 58,000 clones, with over 75% occurring once and the leading ten covering approximately 4.7%. Patients had locally advanced or metastatic urothelial carcinoma. Each patient supplied 1 to 8 pretreatment and on-treatment samples. Germline loops: CDR1 LNHDA, CDR2 SQIVND (reference sequence). Deletions cut 1 base from V and 0 bases from J, with 6 bases between. The length of the CDR3 is 15 residues. This entry comes from a study of PD-L1 blockade in urothelial cancer. Study-level background: Beginning in about 2014, patients received atezolizumab, given as 1,200 mg intravenously every 3 weeks. Peripheral blood specimens exhibited a median yield of 141,255 T cells.

The sequencing used PBMCs, collected around atezolizumab (anti-PD-L1) treatment. This TCR was recovered from a man in his 70s with urothelial cancer. The gene calls are TRBV19 and TRBJ2-2; perhaps TRBD1 as D (5 bases). The CDR3: CASSIVTANTGELFF. Here the CDR3 DNA reads TGTGCCAGTAGTATAGTGACAGCGAACACCGGGGAGCTGTTTTTT.